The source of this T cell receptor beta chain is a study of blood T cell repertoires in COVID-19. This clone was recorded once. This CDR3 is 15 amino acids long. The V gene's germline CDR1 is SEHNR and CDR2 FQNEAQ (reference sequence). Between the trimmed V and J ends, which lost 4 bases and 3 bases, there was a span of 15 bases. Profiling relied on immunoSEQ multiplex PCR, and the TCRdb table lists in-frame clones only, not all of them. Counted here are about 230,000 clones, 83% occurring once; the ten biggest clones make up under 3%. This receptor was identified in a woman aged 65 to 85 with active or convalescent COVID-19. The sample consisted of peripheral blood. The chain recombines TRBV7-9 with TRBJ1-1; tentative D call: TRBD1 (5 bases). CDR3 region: CASSSRSAGDTEAFF. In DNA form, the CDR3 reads TGTGCCAGCAGCTCCAGGTCGGCGGGGGACACTGAAGCTTTCTTT.